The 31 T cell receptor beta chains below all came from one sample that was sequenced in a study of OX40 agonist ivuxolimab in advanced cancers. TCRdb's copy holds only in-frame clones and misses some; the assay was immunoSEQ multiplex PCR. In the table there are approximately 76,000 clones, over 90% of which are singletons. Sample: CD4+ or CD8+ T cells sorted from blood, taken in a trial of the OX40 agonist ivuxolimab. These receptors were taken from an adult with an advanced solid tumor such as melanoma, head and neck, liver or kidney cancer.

In DNA form, the CDR3 reads TGTGCCAGCAGTTTGTTCCAGGTCACAGATACGCAGTATTTT. Translating gives CASSLFQVTDTQYF. This chain connects TRBV27 to TRBJ2-3; D unresolved. The length of the CDR3 is 14 residues. CDR1 and CDR2 (germline): MNHEY, SMNVEV (reference sequence). V was trimmed by 3 bases and J by 2 bases, leaving 9 bases between them.

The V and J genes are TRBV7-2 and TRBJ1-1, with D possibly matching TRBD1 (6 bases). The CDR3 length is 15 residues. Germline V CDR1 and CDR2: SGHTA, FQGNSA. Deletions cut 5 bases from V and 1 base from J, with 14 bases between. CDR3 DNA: TGTGCCAGCAGCCCCCACGGGGGGCCGAACACTGAAGCTTTCTTT. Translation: CASSPHGGPNTEAFF.

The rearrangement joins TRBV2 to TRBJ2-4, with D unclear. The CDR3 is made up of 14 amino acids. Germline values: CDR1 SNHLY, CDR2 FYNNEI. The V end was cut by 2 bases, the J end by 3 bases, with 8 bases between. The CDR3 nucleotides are TGTGCCAGCAGTGAACAGGTTGGCAAAAACATTCAGTACTTC. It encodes CASSEQVGKNIQYF.

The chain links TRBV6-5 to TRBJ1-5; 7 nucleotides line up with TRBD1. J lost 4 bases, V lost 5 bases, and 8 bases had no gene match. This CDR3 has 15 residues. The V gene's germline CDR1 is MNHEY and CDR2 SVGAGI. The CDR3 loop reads CASSRIQGWNQPQHF. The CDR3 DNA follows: TGTGCCAGCAGTCGAATACAGGGGTGGAATCAGCCCCAGCATTTT.

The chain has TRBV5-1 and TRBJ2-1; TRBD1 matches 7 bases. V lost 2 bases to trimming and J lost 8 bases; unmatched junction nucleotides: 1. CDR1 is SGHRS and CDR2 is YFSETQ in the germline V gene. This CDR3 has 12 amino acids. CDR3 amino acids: CASSLGGDEQFF. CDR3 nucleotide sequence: TGCGCCAGCAGCTTAGGGGGCGATGAGCAGTTCTTC.

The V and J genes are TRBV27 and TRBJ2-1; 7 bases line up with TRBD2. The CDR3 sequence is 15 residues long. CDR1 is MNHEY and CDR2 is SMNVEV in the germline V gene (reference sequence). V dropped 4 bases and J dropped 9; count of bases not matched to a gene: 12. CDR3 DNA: TGTGCCAGCAGTTCATTATCGGACGGCGGGGGTGAGCAGTTCTTC. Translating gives CASSSLSDGGGEQFF.

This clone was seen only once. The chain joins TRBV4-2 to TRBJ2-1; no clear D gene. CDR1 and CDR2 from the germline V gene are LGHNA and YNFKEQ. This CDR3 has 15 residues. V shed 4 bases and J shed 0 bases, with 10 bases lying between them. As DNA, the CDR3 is TGTGCCAGCAGCCCGCCAAGAAGCTCCTACAATGAGCAGTTCTTC. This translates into CASSPPRSSYNEQFF.

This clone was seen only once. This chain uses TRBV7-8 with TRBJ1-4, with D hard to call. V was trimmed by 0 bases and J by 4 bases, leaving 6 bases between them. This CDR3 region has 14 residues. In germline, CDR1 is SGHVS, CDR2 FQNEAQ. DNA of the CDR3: TGTGCCAGCAGCTTAGCAACTCTTAATGAAAAACTGTTTTTT. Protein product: CASSLATLNEKLFF.

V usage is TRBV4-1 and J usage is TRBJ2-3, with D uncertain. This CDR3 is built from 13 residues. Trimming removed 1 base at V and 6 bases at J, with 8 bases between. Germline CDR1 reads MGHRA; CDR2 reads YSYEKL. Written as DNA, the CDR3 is TGCGCCAGCAGCCAAGTAGGAGCTGATACGCAGTATTTT. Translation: CASSQVGADTQYF.

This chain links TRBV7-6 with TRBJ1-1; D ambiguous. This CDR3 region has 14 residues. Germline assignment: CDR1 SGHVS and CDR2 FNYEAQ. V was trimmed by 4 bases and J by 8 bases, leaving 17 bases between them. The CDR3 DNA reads TGTGCCAGCAGCTCCACACCGTTGGGAGGGGAAGCTTTCTTT. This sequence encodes CASSSTPLGGEAFF.

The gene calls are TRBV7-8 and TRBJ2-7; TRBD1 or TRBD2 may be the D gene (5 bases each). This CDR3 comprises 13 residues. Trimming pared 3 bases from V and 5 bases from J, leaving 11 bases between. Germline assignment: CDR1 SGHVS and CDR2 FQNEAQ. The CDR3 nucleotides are TGTGCCAGCAGCTTTACAATGGGGGACGAGCAGTACTTC. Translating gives CASSFTMGDEQYF.

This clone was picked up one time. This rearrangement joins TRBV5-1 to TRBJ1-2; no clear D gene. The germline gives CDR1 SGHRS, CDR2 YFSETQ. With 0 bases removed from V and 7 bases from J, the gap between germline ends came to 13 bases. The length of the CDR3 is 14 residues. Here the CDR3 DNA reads TGCGCCAGCAGCTTGGAGGGTTCCGATATTGGCTACACCTTC. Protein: CASSLEGSDIGYTF.

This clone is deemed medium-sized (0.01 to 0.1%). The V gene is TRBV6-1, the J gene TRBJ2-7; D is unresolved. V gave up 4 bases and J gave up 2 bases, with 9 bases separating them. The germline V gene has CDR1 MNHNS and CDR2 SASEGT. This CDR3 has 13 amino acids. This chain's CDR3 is CASSGAGPYEQYF. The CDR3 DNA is TGTGCCAGCAGTGGGGCAGGACCCTACGAGCAGTACTTC.

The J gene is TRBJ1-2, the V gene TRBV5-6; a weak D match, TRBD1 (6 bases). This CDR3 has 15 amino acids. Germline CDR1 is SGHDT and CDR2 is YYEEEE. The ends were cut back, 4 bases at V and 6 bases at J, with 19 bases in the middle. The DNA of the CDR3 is TGTGCCAGCAGCCCGTTCTTGAGAGGGGGAAATGGCTACACCTTC. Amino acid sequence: CASSPFLRGGNGYTF.

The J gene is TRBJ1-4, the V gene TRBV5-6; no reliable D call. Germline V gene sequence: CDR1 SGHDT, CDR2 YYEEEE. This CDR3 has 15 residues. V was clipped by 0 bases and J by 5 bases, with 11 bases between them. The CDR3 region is CASSLVPDSNEKLFF. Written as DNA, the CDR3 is TGTGCCAGCAGCTTGGTTCCGGATTCGAATGAAAAACTGTTTTTT.

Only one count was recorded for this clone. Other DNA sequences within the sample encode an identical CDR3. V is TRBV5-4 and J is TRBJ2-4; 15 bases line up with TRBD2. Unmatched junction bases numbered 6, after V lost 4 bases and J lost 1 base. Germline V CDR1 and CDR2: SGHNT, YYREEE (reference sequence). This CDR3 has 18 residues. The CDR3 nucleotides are TGTGCCAGCAGCACGGGACTAGCGGGAGGTCTGGCCAAAAACATTCAGTACTTC. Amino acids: CASSTGLAGGLAKNIQYF.

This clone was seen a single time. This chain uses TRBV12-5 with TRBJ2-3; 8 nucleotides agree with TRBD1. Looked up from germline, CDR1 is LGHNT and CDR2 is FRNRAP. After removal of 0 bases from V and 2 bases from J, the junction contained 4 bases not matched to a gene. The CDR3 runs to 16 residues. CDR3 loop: CASGLVTGGFTDTQYF. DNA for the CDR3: TGTGCTAGTGGTTTGGTAACAGGGGGTTTCACAGATACGCAGTATTTT.

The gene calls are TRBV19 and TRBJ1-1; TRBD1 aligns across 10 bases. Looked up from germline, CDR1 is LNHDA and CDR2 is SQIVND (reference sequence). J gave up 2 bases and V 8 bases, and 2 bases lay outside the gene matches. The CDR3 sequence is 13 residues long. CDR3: CASWDRGNTEAFF. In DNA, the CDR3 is TGTGCCAGTTGGGACAGGGGTAACACTGAAGCTTTCTTT.

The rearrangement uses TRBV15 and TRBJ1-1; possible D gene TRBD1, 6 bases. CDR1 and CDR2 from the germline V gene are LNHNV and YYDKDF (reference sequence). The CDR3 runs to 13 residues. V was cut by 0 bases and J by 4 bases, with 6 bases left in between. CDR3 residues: CATSREGATEAFF. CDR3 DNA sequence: TGTGCCACCAGCAGAGAGGGGGCCACTGAAGCTTTCTTT.

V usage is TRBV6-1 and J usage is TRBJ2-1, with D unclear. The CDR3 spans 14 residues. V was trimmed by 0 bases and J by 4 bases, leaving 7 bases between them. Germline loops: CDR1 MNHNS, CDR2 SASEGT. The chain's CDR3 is CASSEAAQYNEQFF. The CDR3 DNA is TGTGCCAGCAGTGAAGCTGCGCAATACAATGAGCAGTTCTTC.

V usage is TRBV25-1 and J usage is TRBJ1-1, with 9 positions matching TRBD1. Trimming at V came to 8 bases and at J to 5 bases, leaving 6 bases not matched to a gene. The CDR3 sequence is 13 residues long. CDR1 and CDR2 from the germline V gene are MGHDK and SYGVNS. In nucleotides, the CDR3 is TGTGCCAGCGCCACAGGGGGCCAGACTGAAGCTTTCTTT. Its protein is CASATGGQTEAFF.

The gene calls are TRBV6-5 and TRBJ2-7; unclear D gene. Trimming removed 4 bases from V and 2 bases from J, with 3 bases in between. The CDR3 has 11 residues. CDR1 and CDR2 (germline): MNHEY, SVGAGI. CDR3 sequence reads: CASSLTYEQYF. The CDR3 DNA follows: TGTGCCAGCAGTTTAACCTACGAGCAGTACTTC.

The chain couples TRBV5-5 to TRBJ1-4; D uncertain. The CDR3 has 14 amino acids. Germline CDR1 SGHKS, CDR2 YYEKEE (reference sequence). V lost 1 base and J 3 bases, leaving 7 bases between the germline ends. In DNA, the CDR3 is TGTGCCAGCAGCTTGAGGCGATCTAATGAAAAACTGTTTTTT. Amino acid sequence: CASSLRRSNEKLFF.

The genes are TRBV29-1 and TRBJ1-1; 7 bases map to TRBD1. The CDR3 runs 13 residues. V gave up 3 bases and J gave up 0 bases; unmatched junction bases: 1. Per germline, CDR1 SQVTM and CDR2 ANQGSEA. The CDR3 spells CSVEGQLNTEAFF. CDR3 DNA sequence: TGCAGCGTTGAGGGACAGTTGAACACTGAAGCTTTCTTT. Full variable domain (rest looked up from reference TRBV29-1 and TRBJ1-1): SAVISQKPSRDICQRGTSLTIQCQVDSQVTMMFWYRQQPGQSLTLIATANQGSEATYESGFVIDKFPISRPNLTFSTLTVSNMSPEDSSIYLCSVEGQLNTEAFFGQGTRLTVV.

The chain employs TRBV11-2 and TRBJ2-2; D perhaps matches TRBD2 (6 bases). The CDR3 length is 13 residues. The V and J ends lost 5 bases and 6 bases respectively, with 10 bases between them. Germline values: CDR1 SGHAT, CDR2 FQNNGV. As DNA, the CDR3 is TGTGCCAGCAGCCCTAGCGTCCCCGGGGAGCTGTTTTTT. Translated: CASSPSVPGELFF.

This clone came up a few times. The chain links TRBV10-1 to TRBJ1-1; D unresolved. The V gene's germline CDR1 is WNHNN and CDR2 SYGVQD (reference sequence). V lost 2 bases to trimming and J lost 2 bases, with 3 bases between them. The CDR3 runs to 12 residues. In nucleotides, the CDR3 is TGCGCCAGCAGTGAGCCTAACACTGAAGCTTTCTTT. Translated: CASSEPNTEAFF.

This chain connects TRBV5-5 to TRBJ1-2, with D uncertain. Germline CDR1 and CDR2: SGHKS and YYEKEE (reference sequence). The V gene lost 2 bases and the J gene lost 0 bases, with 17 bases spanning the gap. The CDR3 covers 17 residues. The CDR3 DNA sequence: TGTGCCAGCAGCTTCCAGTTAGTCGCCCTGGCTAACTATGGCTACACCTTC. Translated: CASSFQLVALANYGYTF.

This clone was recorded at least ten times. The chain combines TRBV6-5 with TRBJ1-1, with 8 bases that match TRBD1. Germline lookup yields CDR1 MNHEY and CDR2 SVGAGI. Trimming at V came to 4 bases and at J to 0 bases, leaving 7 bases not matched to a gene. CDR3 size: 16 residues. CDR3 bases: TGTGCCAGCAGTTTCGACCAGGGGGCCTTGAACACTGAAGCTTTCTTT. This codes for CASSFDQGALNTEAFF.

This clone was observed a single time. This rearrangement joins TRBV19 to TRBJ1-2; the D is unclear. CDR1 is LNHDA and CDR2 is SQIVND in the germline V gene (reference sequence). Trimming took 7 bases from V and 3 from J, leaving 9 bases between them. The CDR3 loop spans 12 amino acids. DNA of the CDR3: TGTGCCAGTACAGCGGGCTACTATGGCTACACCTTC. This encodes CASTAGYYGYTF.

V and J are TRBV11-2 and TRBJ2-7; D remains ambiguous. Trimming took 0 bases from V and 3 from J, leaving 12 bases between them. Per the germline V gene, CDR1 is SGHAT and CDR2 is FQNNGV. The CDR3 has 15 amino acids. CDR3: CASSLDRSAVYEQYF. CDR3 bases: TGTGCCAGCAGCTTAGATCGTTCAGCCGTCTACGAGCAGTACTTC.

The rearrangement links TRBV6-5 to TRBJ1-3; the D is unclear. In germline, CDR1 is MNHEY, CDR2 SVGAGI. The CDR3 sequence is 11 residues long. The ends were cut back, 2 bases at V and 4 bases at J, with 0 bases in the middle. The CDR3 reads CASSYGNTIYF. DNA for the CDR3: TGTGCCAGCAGTTACGGAAACACCATATATTTT.